A selection of T cell receptor beta chains follows, all from one sample in a study of blood T cell repertoires in COVID-19. Libraries were prepared by immunoSEQ multiplex PCR; TCRdb keeps only in-frame clonotypes and omits some of them. The sample carries roughly 250,000 clones, about four fifths recorded once. The sample taken for sequencing was PBMCs or T cells enriched from blood (not recorded which). The receptors were gathered from a woman aged 40 to 55 who had been exposed to COVID-19. The CDR3 runs from the conserved cysteine through the conserved F or W. Fields, in order: J gene, V gene, D gene, clone size, CDR3 protein, CDR3 DNA. D genes are given only for firm matches. Clone size appears in some rows only: once, few, many, or a class for an expanded clone.

j_gene: TRBJ2-1
v_gene: TRBV5-1
d_gene: .
abundance: .
CDR3aa: CASKERTTYNEQFF
CDR3nt: TGCGCCAGCAAGGAGAGGACTACTTACAATGAGCAGTTCTTC

j_gene: TRBJ2-1
v_gene: TRBV7-7
d_gene: TRBD2
abundance: once
CDR3aa: CASSISSGGANEQFF
CDR3nt: TGTGCCAGCAGCATATCTAGCGGGGGGGCAAATGAGCAGTTCTTC

j_gene: TRBJ2-5
v_gene: TRBV27
d_gene: TRBD2
abundance: few
CDR3aa: CASSFRRGGGETQYF
CDR3nt: TGTGCCAGCAGTTTTAGGCGGGGGGGCGGTGAGACCCAGTACTTC

j_gene: TRBJ2-3
v_gene: TRBV7-9
d_gene: TRBD2
abundance: .
CDR3aa: CASSSGSGGRTDTQYF
CDR3nt: TGTGCCAGCTCCTCGGGCAGCGGGGGCCGCACAGATACGCAGTATTTT

j_gene: TRBJ2-1
v_gene: TRBV7-2
d_gene: TRBD2
abundance: once
CDR3aa: CASSPRLAGGQSSYNEQFF
CDR3nt: TGTGCCAGCAGCCCCCGACTAGCGGGGGGGCAAAGCTCCTACAATGAGCAGTTCTTC

j_gene: TRBJ1-5
v_gene: TRBV30
d_gene: .
abundance: once
CDR3aa: CAWSYTTDQPQHF
CDR3nt: TGTGCCTGGAGCTACACGACAGATCAGCCCCAGCATTTT

j_gene: TRBJ1-2
v_gene: TRBV28
d_gene: .
abundance: once
CDR3aa: CASNYDRPYGYTF
CDR3nt: TGTGCCAGCAACTACGACAGACCCTATGGCTACACCTTC

j_gene: TRBJ2-1
v_gene: TRBV7-2
d_gene: TRBD1
abundance: .
CDR3aa: CASRRDRGGNEQFF
CDR3nt: TGTGCCAGCAGAAGGGACAGGGGTGGCAATGAGCAGTTCTTC

j_gene: TRBJ2-7
v_gene: TRBV19
d_gene: TRBD1
abundance: .
CDR3aa: CASSRGQGVHEQYF
CDR3nt: TGTGCCAGTAGTCGAGGACAGGGGGTTCACGAGCAGTACTTC

j_gene: TRBJ1-5
v_gene: TRBV18
d_gene: TRBD1
abundance: .
CDR3aa: CASSPPSTGAYQPQHF
CDR3nt: TGTGCCAGCTCACCACCGTCGACAGGGGCTTATCAGCCCCAGCATTTT

j_gene: TRBJ2-1
v_gene: TRBV11-3
d_gene: .
abundance: .
CDR3aa: CASSLVQGNEQFF
CDR3nt: TGTGCCAGCAGCTTAGTACAGGGTAATGAGCAGTTCTTC

j_gene: TRBJ1-2
v_gene: TRBV19
d_gene: TRBD1
abundance: .
CDR3aa: CASSTKSGTGGENYGYTF
CDR3nt: TGTGCCAGTAGTACTAAATCCGGGACAGGGGGCGAGAACTATGGCTACACCTTC

j_gene: TRBJ2-2
v_gene: TRBV23-1
d_gene: TRBD1
abundance: .
CDR3aa: CASSQRPLGQAAVDTGELFF
CDR3nt: TGCGCCAGCAGTCAAAGGCCCCTGGGACAGGCGGCGGTGGACACCGGGGAGCTGTTTTTT

j_gene: TRBJ2-3
v_gene: TRBV2
d_gene: TRBD2
abundance: .
CDR3aa: CASMGRGKLAGGTDTQYF
CDR3nt: TGTGCCAGCATGGGTCGGGGGAAACTAGCGGGTGGCACAGATACGCAGTATTTT

j_gene: TRBJ2-2
v_gene: TRBV5-1
d_gene: .
abundance: .
CDR3aa: CASSLDGEHTGELFF
CDR3nt: TGCGCCAGCAGCTTGGACGGGGAGCACACCGGGGAGCTGTTTTTT

j_gene: TRBJ1-1
v_gene: TRBV19
d_gene: TRBD1
abundance: .
CDR3aa: CASSVTGGVNTEAFF
CDR3nt: TGTGCCAGTAGTGTTACAGGGGGCGTGAACACTGAAGCTTTCTTT

j_gene: TRBJ1-4
v_gene: TRBV7-9
d_gene: TRBD1
abundance: .
CDR3aa: CASSQTGAGNEKLFF
CDR3nt: TGTGCCAGCAGCCAAACAGGGGCGGGTAATGAAAAACTGTTTTTT

j_gene: TRBJ1-5
v_gene: TRBV18
d_gene: TRBD1
abundance: .
CDR3aa: CASSPDRVSSNQPQHF
CDR3nt: TGTGCCAGCTCACCCGACAGGGTTTCTAGCAATCAGCCCCAGCATTTT

j_gene: TRBJ2-7
v_gene: TRBV27
d_gene: .
abundance: .
CDR3aa: CASRAQGYEQYF
CDR3nt: TGTGCCAGCAGGGCGCAGGGTTACGAGCAGTACTTC

j_gene: TRBJ2-7
v_gene: TRBV11-2
d_gene: TRBD2
abundance: .
CDR3aa: CASSWTSGGPAEQYF
CDR3nt: TGTGCCAGCAGCTGGACTAGCGGGGGTCCAGCCGAGCAGTACTTC

j_gene: TRBJ2-3
v_gene: TRBV25-1
d_gene: .
abundance: once
CDR3aa: CASSESRGGKTTDTQYF
CDR3nt: TGTGCCAGCAGTGAATCGAGGGGGGGGAAGACCACAGATACGCAGTATTTT

j_gene: TRBJ1-5
v_gene: TRBV7-9
d_gene: TRBD1
abundance: .
CDR3aa: CASSADRAGNQPQHF
CDR3nt: TGTGCCAGCAGCGCGGACAGGGCTGGCAATCAGCCCCAGCATTTT

j_gene: TRBJ2-7
v_gene: TRBV6-1
d_gene: .
abundance: .
CDR3aa: CASSESGLPYEQYF
CDR3nt: TGTGCCAGCAGTGAGAGCGGGCTACCCTACGAGCAGTACTTC

j_gene: TRBJ1-4
v_gene: TRBV19
d_gene: .
abundance: few
CDR3aa: CASSTRQPTNEKLFF
CDR3nt: TGTGCCAGTAGTACCCGACAGCCAACTAATGAAAAACTGTTTTTT

j_gene: TRBJ2-7
v_gene: TRBV12-3/TRBV12-4
d_gene: .
abundance: .
CDR3aa: CASSLATPYEQYF
CDR3nt: TGTGCCAGCAGTTTGGCGACACCCTACGAGCAGTACTTC

j_gene: TRBJ2-7
v_gene: TRBV28
d_gene: .
abundance: few
CDR3aa: CASSPDRRPTRGEQYF
CDR3nt: TGTGCCAGCTCCCCGGACAGGAGACCTACACGGGGGGAGCAGTACTTC

j_gene: TRBJ2-5
v_gene: TRBV24-1
d_gene: TRBD1
abundance: .
CDR3aa: CATSDEQGAGETQYF
CDR3nt: TGTGCCACCAGTGATGAACAGGGGGCGGGAGAGACCCAGTACTTC

j_gene: TRBJ1-1
v_gene: TRBV5-4
d_gene: TRBD1
abundance: .
CDR3aa: CASSHGTGTMNTEAFF
CDR3nt: TGTGCCAGCAGCCATGGGACAGGGACCATGAACACTGAAGCTTTCTTT

j_gene: TRBJ2-3
v_gene: TRBV2
d_gene: .
abundance: .
CDR3aa: CASRIRAGQSTDTQYF
CDR3nt: TGTGCCAGCAGAATCAGGGCGGGGCAGAGCACAGATACGCAGTATTTT

j_gene: TRBJ1-4
v_gene: TRBV28
d_gene: .
abundance: .
CDR3aa: CASKQGREEKLFF
CDR3nt: TGTGCCAGCAAACAAGGGAGAGAAGAAAAACTGTTTTTT

j_gene: TRBJ2-7
v_gene: TRBV6-1
d_gene: .
abundance: few
CDR3aa: CASSEGVLYEQYF
CDR3nt: TGTGCCAGCAGTGAAGGAGTTTTGTACGAGCAGTACTTC

j_gene: TRBJ2-1
v_gene: TRBV20-1
d_gene: .
abundance: .
CDR3aa: CSARRGNEQFF
CDR3nt: TGCAGTGCTAGACGGGGGAATGAGCAGTTCTTC

j_gene: TRBJ1-2
v_gene: TRBV19
d_gene: .
abundance: .
CDR3aa: CASSMEAVDYGYTF
CDR3nt: TGTGCCAGTAGTATGGAGGCTGTCGACTATGGCTACACCTTC

j_gene: TRBJ2-2
v_gene: TRBV19
d_gene: TRBD1
abundance: .
CDR3aa: CASSIGTGARRELFF
CDR3nt: TGTGCCAGTAGTATTGGGACAGGGGCGAGGAGGGAGCTGTTTTTT

j_gene: TRBJ1-2
v_gene: TRBV28
d_gene: .
abundance: .
CDR3aa: CASSSGRYGYTF
CDR3nt: TGTGCCAGCAGTTCTGGGCGATATGGCTACACCTTC

j_gene: TRBJ1-5
v_gene: TRBV10-3
d_gene: .
abundance: once
CDR3aa: CAISTDSLVNQPQHF
CDR3nt: TGTGCCATCAGCACGGACAGTCTTGTTAATCAGCCCCAGCATTTT

j_gene: TRBJ1-1
v_gene: TRBV3-1/TRBV3-2
d_gene: .
abundance: .
CDR3aa: CASSQVSMGHTEAFF
CDR3nt: TGTGCCAGCAGCCAAGTTTCGATGGGGCACACTGAAGCTTTCTTT

j_gene: TRBJ1-1
v_gene: TRBV4-3
d_gene: TRBD1
abundance: .
CDR3aa: CASSSPTGGYPRSTEAFF
CDR3nt: TGCGCCAGCAGCTCCCCGACAGGGGGCTACCCTCGGAGCACTGAAGCTTTCTTT

j_gene: TRBJ2-4
v_gene: TRBV6-2/TRBV6-3
d_gene: .
abundance: .
CDR3aa: CASSSRGLAKNIQYF
CDR3nt: TGTGCCAGCAGTTCTCGTGGCCTAGCCAAAAACATTCAGTACTTC

j_gene: TRBJ1-4
v_gene: TRBV2
d_gene: .
abundance: .
CDR3aa: CASNLGAEKLFF
CDR3nt: TGTGCCAGCAATCTGGGGGCGGAAAAACTGTTTTTT

j_gene: TRBJ2-2
v_gene: TRBV7-2
d_gene: .
abundance: few
CDR3aa: CASSLTLATGELFF
CDR3nt: TGTGCCAGCAGCTTAACCCTAGCGACCGGGGAGCTGTTTTTT

j_gene: TRBJ2-2
v_gene: TRBV11-2
d_gene: .
abundance: .
CDR3aa: CASSLDLQGFLGNTGELFF
CDR3nt: TGTGCCAGCAGCTTAGATTTGCAGGGATTTTTGGGGAACACCGGGGAGCTGTTTTTT

j_gene: TRBJ2-2
v_gene: TRBV18
d_gene: .
abundance: .
CDR3aa: CASSLDSAGYFNTGELFF
CDR3nt: TGTGCCAGCTCACTAGACAGCGCCGGATACTTTAACACCGGGGAGCTGTTTTTT

j_gene: TRBJ1-6
v_gene: TRBV28
d_gene: .
abundance: .
CDR3aa: CASIREGATPLHF
CDR3nt: TGTGCCAGCATCAGGGAGGGTGCGACACCCCTCCACTTT

j_gene: TRBJ1-5
v_gene: TRBV9
d_gene: .
abundance: .
CDR3aa: CASSPDQGSNQPQHF
CDR3nt: TGTGCCAGCAGCCCAGACCAGGGAAGCAATCAGCCCCAGCATTTT

j_gene: TRBJ2-2
v_gene: TRBV7-8
d_gene: TRBD1
abundance: .
CDR3aa: CASSWGQGANTGELFF
CDR3nt: TGTGCCAGCAGCTGGGGACAGGGGGCGAACACCGGGGAGCTGTTTTTT

j_gene: TRBJ2-1
v_gene: TRBV4-2
d_gene: TRBD2
abundance: .
CDR3aa: CASSQVSGGPNEQFF
CDR3nt: TGTGCCAGCAGCCAAGTGAGCGGGGGCCCCAATGAGCAGTTCTTC

j_gene: TRBJ1-2
v_gene: TRBV5-5
d_gene: TRBD1
abundance: .
CDR3aa: CASSSPGQGVGYTF
CDR3nt: TGTGCCAGCAGCTCGCCGGGACAGGGGGTCGGCTACACCTTC